The present TCR beta chain was sequenced within a study of blood T cell repertoires in COVID-19. Whole-study context: Specimens from acute and convalescent COVID-19 originated in the United States, Italy and Spain. Sample material is recorded as cDNA or gDNA derived from T cells, B-cell-depleted T cells, or PBMCs.

In the original analysis: Reference gene primer amplification yielded estimated nucleated cell counts. Generated by immunoSEQ multiplex PCR, the TCRdb table keeps only in-frame clones and is missing some. V and J calls and clone size are those listed in that table; D and trimming were worked out from the DNA. The sample lists about 97,000 clones, 81% occurring once. The V gene's germline CDR1 is MNHEY and CDR2 SVGEGT. Between the trimmed V and J ends, which lost 5 bases and 8 bases, there was a span of 18 bases. The CDR3 contains 14 residues. Sequencing input: peripheral blood. The source of this sequence is a man in his 60s with acute or convalescent COVID-19. The chain carries TRBV6-2 or TRBV6-3 and TRBJ1-2; possibly TRBD1 for D (5 bases). The CDR3 here is CASSPPPDISGYTF. The CDR3 coding sequence is TGTGCCAGCAGTCCCCCCCCGGACATTAGCGGCTACACCTTC.